The rows below give T cell receptor beta chains drawn from one sample of a study of response to subunit inactivated influenza vaccine. TCRdb reanalysed the RT-PCR reads using MiXCR and keeps one entry per CDR3 protein. The sample shows roughly 500,000 distinct CDR3 sequences, 16% of them seen only once. The sequencing used CD4+ T cells sorted from PBMCs, collected roughly 24 months after vaccination. These receptors all come from a man between 50 and 69 years old who received an inactivated influenza vaccine. Both conserved end residues are part of each CDR3. A D gene is named only where the DNA matches it firmly. The size field is filled for only some rows; it gives once, few, many or a size class.

j_call,clone_size,v_call,d_call,cdr3_aa,cdr3_nt
TRBJ2-1,.,TRBV14,.,CASSGLRSSYNEQFF,TGTGCCAGCAGCGGCCTTAGGAGCTCCTACAATGAGCAGTTCTTC
TRBJ2-3,few,TRBV20-1,TRBD2,CSARDKRGGPDTQYF,TGCAGTGCTAGAGATAAACGGGGGGGCCCAGATACGCAGTATTTT
TRBJ2-5,many,TRBV14,.,CASSRNPGETQYF,TGTGCCAGCAGCCGCAACCCTGGGGAGACCCAGTACTTC
TRBJ1-1,few,TRBV5-1,.,CASSPRPQGATEAFF,TGCGCCAGCAGCCCAAGACCACAGGGTGCCACTGAAGCTTTCTTT
TRBJ2-7,few,TRBV5-1,TRBD1,CASKDRTGVYEQYF,TGCGCCAGCAAAGACCGGACAGGGGTGTACGAGCAGTACTTC
TRBJ1-1,few,TRBV11-2,.,CASSFAGIGTEAFF,TGTGCCAGCAGCTTTGCGGGGATAGGCACTGAAGCTTTCTTT
TRBJ2-1,.,TRBV11-3,.,CASSLDNTNEQFF,TGTGCCAGCAGCTTAGACAACACCAATGAGCAGTTCTTC
TRBJ2-5,few,TRBV29-1,TRBD1,CSVDGTAQETQYF,TGCAGCGTCGACGGGACAGCACAAGAGACCCAGTACTTC
TRBJ2-1,few,TRBV20-1,.,CSASLQHHEQFF,TGCAGTGCTAGTTTACAGCACCATGAGCAGTTCTTC
TRBJ1-3,.,TRBV20-1,.,CSAIHNSGNTIYF,TGCAGTGCTATACACAACTCTGGAAACACCATATATTTT
TRBJ2-7,few,TRBV6-2/TRBV6-3,TRBD1,CASKPGTARNEQYF,TGTGCCAGCAAGCCTGGGACAGCGCGTAACGAGCAGTACTTC
TRBJ2-5,.,TRBV5-1,.,CASRQDQETQYF,TGCGCCAGCCGACAGGACCAAGAGACCCAGTACTTC
TRBJ2-1,.,TRBV9,TRBD2,CASSVSGLGHNEQFF,TGTGCCAGCAGCGTTTCGGGACTAGGCCACAATGAGCAGTTCTTC
TRBJ2-1,.,TRBV5-1,.,CASSLEYLGPEQFF,TGCGCCAGCAGCTTGGAATATCTCGGGCCCGAGCAGTTCTTC
TRBJ2-2,few,TRBV9,TRBD1,CASSGTTGFAGELFF,TGTGCCAGCAGCGGTACGACAGGGTTCGCCGGGGAGCTGTTTTTT
TRBJ2-1,.,TRBV7-9,TRBD2,CASSLREGNREQFF,TGTGCCAGCAGCTTACGGGAGGGTAATCGGGAGCAGTTCTTC
TRBJ2-1,.,TRBV7-9,TRBD2,CASSQRTSGGAEQFF,TGTGCCAGCAGCCAACGGACTAGCGGGGGTGCTGAGCAGTTCTTC
TRBJ2-2,.,TRBV4-3,.,CASSQGRRDTGELFF,TGCGCCAGCAGCCAAGGTCGACGGGACACCGGGGAGCTGTTTTTT
TRBJ2-3,many,TRBV20-1,.,CSAVGKPRTDTQYF,TGCAGTGCTGTAGGCAAGCCCCGCACAGATACGCAGTATTTT
TRBJ1-1,.,TRBV28,.,CASRWGNLVTEAFF,TGTGCCAGCAGGTGGGGGAATTTGGTGACTGAAGCTTTCTTT
TRBJ2-7,once,TRBV14,TRBD2,CASSQGFQREASYEQYF,TGTGCCAGCAGCCAAGGATTCCAGCGGGAGGCTTCCTACGAGCAGTACTTC
TRBJ2-7,many,TRBV5-1,.,CASSLGTVHLKDEQYF,TGCGCCAGCAGCTTGGGGACAGTGCATCTCAAGGACGAGCAGTACTTC
TRBJ2-2,once,TRBV4-3,TRBD1,CASSQGTGGDTGELFF,TGCGCCAGCAGCCAGGGGACAGGGGGAGACACCGGGGAGCTGTTTTTT
TRBJ2-7,.,TRBV7-8,TRBD1,CASSLPGQGVSEQYF,TGTGCCAGCAGCTTACCCGGACAGGGGGTAAGCGAGCAGTACTTC
TRBJ2-3,many,TRBV7-9,.,CASSLSLGGGYTDTQYF,TGTGCCAGCAGCTTAAGTCTCGGCGGGGGCTACACAGATACGCAGTATTTT
TRBJ2-5,few,TRBV5-1,.,CASSSPTGSKETQYF,TGCGCCAGCAGCTCACCCACCGGGTCGAAAGAGACCCAGTACTTC
TRBJ2-3,.,TRBV5-1,TRBD1,CASSLRDRGPRTDTQYF,TGCGCCAGCAGCTTACGGGACAGGGGGCCTCGGACAGATACGCAGTATTTT
TRBJ2-5,.,TRBV28,.,CASSSRTEYQETQYF,TGTGCCAGCAGTTCCCGGACAGAGTACCAAGAGACCCAGTACTTC
TRBJ2-3,.,TRBV20-1,.,CSAIGETGTDTQYF,TGCAGTGCTATTGGGGAAACAGGTACAGATACGCAGTATTTT
TRBJ2-1,few,TRBV11-3,.,CASGKTAYNEQFF,TGTGCCAGCGGGAAGACAGCTTACAATGAGCAGTTCTTC
TRBJ2-2,.,TRBV12-3/TRBV12-4,TRBD1,CASRGGTGENTGELFF,TGTGCCAGCAGGGGAGGGACAGGGGAAAACACCGGGGAGCTGTTTTTT
TRBJ2-3,.,TRBV28,.,CASSSHQTTDTQYF,TGTGCCAGCAGTTCGCACCAAACCACAGATACGCAGTATTTT
TRBJ2-3,.,TRBV18,TRBD2,CASSLRTSGGTTDTQYF,TGTGCCAGCTCACTCCGGACTAGCGGGGGGACCACAGATACGCAGTATTTT
TRBJ2-7,.,TRBV4-1,.,CASSQDLGGFYEQYF,TGCGCCAGCAGCCAAGATCTAGGGGGGTTCTACGAGCAGTACTTC
TRBJ1-2,many,TRBV12-3/TRBV12-4,.,CASSFEGFYGYTF,TGTGCCAGCAGTTTCGAGGGATTCTATGGCTACACCTTC
TRBJ2-1,.,TRBV3-1,.,CASGGAIYNEQFF,TGTGCCAGCGGCGGAGCGATCTACAATGAGCAGTTCTTC
TRBJ2-7,.,TRBV5-1,TRBD2,CASSRGDSYEQYF,TGCGCCAGCAGCCGGGGGGATTCCTACGAGCAGTACTTC
TRBJ1-1,many,TRBV12-3/TRBV12-4,.,CASSLPGRTEAFF,TGTGCCAGCAGTCTCCCCGGGAGGACTGAAGCTTTCTTT
TRBJ1-2,few,TRBV12-3/TRBV12-4,TRBD1,CASSQQGRYGYTF,TGTGCCAGCAGTCAACAGGGGAGATATGGCTACACCTTC
TRBJ1-3,many,TRBV6-1,TRBD1,CASSPWTGSSGNTIYF,TGTGCCAGCAGTCCCTGGACAGGGAGCTCTGGAAACACCATATATTTT
TRBJ2-3,.,TRBV7-8,.,CASTKGSADTQYF,TGTGCCAGTACCAAAGGGAGCGCAGATACGCAGTATTTT